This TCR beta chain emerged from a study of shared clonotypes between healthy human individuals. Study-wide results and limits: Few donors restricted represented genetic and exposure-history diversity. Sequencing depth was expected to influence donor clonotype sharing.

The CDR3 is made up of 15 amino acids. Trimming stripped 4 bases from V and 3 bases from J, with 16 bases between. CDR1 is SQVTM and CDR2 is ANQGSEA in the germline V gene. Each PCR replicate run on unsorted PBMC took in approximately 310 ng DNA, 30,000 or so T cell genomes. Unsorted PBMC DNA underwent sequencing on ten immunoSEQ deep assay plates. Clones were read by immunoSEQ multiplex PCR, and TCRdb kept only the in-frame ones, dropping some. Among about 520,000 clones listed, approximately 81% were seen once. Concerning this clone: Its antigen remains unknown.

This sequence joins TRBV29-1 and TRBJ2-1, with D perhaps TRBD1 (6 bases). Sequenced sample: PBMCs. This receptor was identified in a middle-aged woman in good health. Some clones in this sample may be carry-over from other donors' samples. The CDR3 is CSVVSDRKNYNEQFF. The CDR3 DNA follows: TGCAGCGTTGTATCGGACAGAAAGAACTACAATGAGCAGTTCTTC.